In its sample, the clone carrying this T cell receptor beta chain was seen a few times. RNA transcripts were the template for amplifying TCR beta CDR3 regions. First-round RT-PCR of the TCR CDR3 relied on the HTBI primer set. Via MiXCR, TCRdb re-called the multiplex PCR reads, giving one row per CDR3 protein. Seen here are around 420,000 distinct CDR3 sequences, approximately 15% observed once, and the top ten hold more than 4.5%. The entry originates in a study of T cells in Graves' hyperthyroidism and ophthalmopathy. Per the germline V gene, CDR1 is MDHEN and CDR2 is SYDVKM. The ends were cut back, 5 bases at V and 2 bases at J, with 11 bases in the middle. The CDR3 totals 14 residues.

This TCR was sampled from a woman aged 18-29 years with Graves' hyperthyroidism. The chain is built from TRBV28 and TRBJ2-3; D might be TRBD2 (6 bases). Sequenced input: blood. The CDR3 spells CASSPGTPTDTQYF. In nucleotides, the CDR3 is TGTGCCAGCAGTCCAGGGACTCCCACAGATACGCAGTATTTT.